The 12 T cell receptor beta chains below all came from one sample that was sequenced in a study of blood T cell repertoires in COVID-19 (TCRdb year 2020). Receptors were amplified or captured by the immunoSEQ multiplex PCR assay. Here the immuneACCESS table is served through TCRdb, limited to in-frame sequences with V and J called. Missing clones are a known gap in these copies; in checked studies unresolved V genes cover under half, and the rest lacks a known reason. For this sample the table gives about 150,000 clones, of which about 90% were detected only once. The ten largest make up around 0.55% of the sample. The sample consisted of peripheral blood. Every receptor here comes from a man aged 50 to 59 with acute or convalescent COVID-19.

The V call is TRBV24-1, the J call TRBJ2-3; TRBD2 agrees at 7 bases. The CDR3 has 14 amino acids. In germline, CDR1 is KGHDR, CDR2 SFDVKD. V trimming: 5 bases; J trimming: 1 base; junction bases outside the gene matches: 2. The CDR3 DNA follows: TGTGCCACCAGTGTAACTAGCGGCACAGATACGCAGTATTTT. This encodes CATSVTSGTDTQYF.

The CDR3 loop reads CASSYRQAGEQYV. DNA for the CDR3: TGTGCCAGCAGTTACCGACAGGCCGGCGAGCAGTACGTC. J is TRBJ2-7 and V is TRBV6-2 or TRBV6-3, with D tentatively TRBD1 (6 bases). This CDR3 spans 13 amino acids. The germline CDR1 and CDR2 sequences are MNHEY and SVGEGT. V was shortened by 2 bases and J by 6 bases, with 11 bases between the two germline ends.

V usage is TRBV10-3 and J usage is TRBJ2-3; no reliable D call. The CDR3 has 15 residues. V was pared by 5 bases and J by 0 bases, with 12 bases between. Germline V gene lookup returns CDR1 ENHRY and CDR2 SYGVKD. CDR3 coding DNA: TGTGCCATCAGTCCAGCGAGCCCTAGCACAGATACGCAGTATTTT. It translates to CAISPASPSTDTQYF.

The chain couples TRBV24-1 to TRBJ2-3, with D possibly matching TRBD1 (6 bases). The germline CDR1 and CDR2 sequences are KGHDR and SFDVKD. V was clipped by 1 base and J by 3 bases, with 7 bases between them. The CDR3 sequence is 14 residues long. The CDR3 nucleotides are TGTGCCACCAGTGATTTCCAGGGGACAGATACGCAGTATTTT. It is translated as CATSDFQGTDTQYF.

V gene TRBV6-2 or TRBV6-3 combines with J gene TRBJ2-2; possibly TRBD2 for D (5 bases). V was pared by 4 bases and J by 6 bases, with 18 bases between. CDR1 is MNHEY and CDR2 is SVGEGT in the germline V gene. The CDR3 extends over 16 amino acids. The CDR3 spells CASSSGLRGYAGELFF. CDR3 DNA sequence: TGTGCCAGCAGTTCCGGACTCCGGGGATATGCCGGGGAGCTGTTTTTT.

The chain uses TRBV5-1 and TRBJ2-3; the match to TRBD2 covers 8 bases. V lost 6 bases and J lost 7; bases outside the gene matches: 7. The CDR3 consists of 13 residues. CDR1 and CDR2 from the germline V gene are SGHRS and YFSETQ. The DNA of the CDR3 is TGCGCCAGCATGGAGGCGGGGGGTAATACGCAGTATTTT. It translates to CASMEAGGNTQYF.

This chain links TRBV6-1 with TRBJ1-4; 8 bases are a match to TRBD1. Germline trimming cut 3 bases from V and 2 bases from J; bases unmatched to any gene: 14. This CDR3 contains 19 residues. The V gene's germline CDR1 is MNHNS and CDR2 SASEGT. CDR3 sequence reads: CASSDWDRPRWATNEKLFF. The DNA of the CDR3 is TGTGCCAGCAGTGACTGGGACAGGCCTCGATGGGCTACTAATGAAAAACTGTTTTTT.

The V gene is TRBV4-3, the J gene TRBJ2-1; the D gene is possibly TRBD2 (6 bases). Germline V CDR1 and CDR2: LGHNA, YSLEER. The CDR3 is made up of 13 amino acids. V was clipped by 6 bases and J by 4 bases, with 10 bases between them. CDR3: CASSLGGYNEQFF. CDR3 DNA: TGCGCCAGCAGTCTGGGGGGTTACAATGAGCAGTTCTTC.

The V and J genes are TRBV19 and TRBJ1-5; D unclear. The V gene's germline CDR1 is LNHDA and CDR2 SQIVND (reference sequence). This CDR3 spans 13 amino acids. The V end lost 2 bases, the J end lost 3 bases, and 5 bases lay between the germline ends. The CDR3 sequence: CASSIMYNQPQHF. The CDR3, as DNA: TGTGCCAGTAGTATAATGTACAATCAGCCCCAGCATTTT.

V is TRBV28 and J is TRBJ1-6, with D tentatively TRBD1 (6 bases). The length of the CDR3 is 15 residues. Trimming cost V 5 bases and J 14 bases, with 22 bases left between them. Germline CDR1 is MDHEN and CDR2 is SYDVKM. The CDR3 bases are TGTGCCAGCAGTACAGACCCCAGACAGGTTCCAACCCTCCACTTT. Translated: CASSTDPRQVPTLHF.

V usage is TRBV25-1 and J usage is TRBJ1-2; D may be TRBD1 (5 bases). V lost 1 base and J 5 bases, leaving 14 bases between the germline ends. This CDR3 region has 15 residues. The germline V gene encodes CDR1 MGHDK and CDR2 SYGVNS. The CDR3 DNA reads as TGTGCCAGCAGTGAATCAGGGCTGGGTGATTATGGCTACACCTTC. This gives the protein CASSESGLGDYGYTF.

V usage is TRBV10-1 and J usage is TRBJ2-3; 8 bases are shared with TRBD2. CDR3 size: 13 residues. Trimming took 7 bases from V and 4 from J; bases not matched to a gene: 4. Germline V CDR1 and CDR2: WNHNN, SYGVQD (reference sequence). The CDR3 region has the DNA TGCGCCAGCACGGGACTAGAGGCAGATACGCAGTATTTT. Its protein is CASTGLEADTQYF.